The rows below give T cell receptor beta chains drawn from one sample of a study of molecular identifiers for immune sequencing clone quantification. A single record per CDR3 protein comes from TCRdb applying MiXCR to the PCR reads. The table records approximately 40,000 distinct CDR3 sequences, about 24% of them present only once. What was sequenced was naive CD8+ T cells from blood, with Jurkat cell RNA spiked in. The receptors were sampled from a human donor in good health. Some libraries in this study had Jurkat cell RNA spiked in. Each CDR3 is given with its conserved first and last residue. The D gene is left open where the match is weak. Clone size is stated in some rows and not others, as once, few, many or a class when expanded.

d_gene	abundance	j_gene	v_gene	CDR3nt	CDR3aa
TRBD2	many	TRBJ2-5	TRBV7-6	TGTGCCAGCAGCTCGTTATTAGCGGGAGGGCCGCAAGAGACCCAGTACTTC	CASSSLLAGGPQETQYF
NA	many	TRBJ2-3	TRBV21-1	TGTGCCAGCAGCCCCACTCCGCGGCAGGAAACAGATACGCAGTATTTT	CASSPTPRQETDTQYF
NA	medium-sized	TRBJ2-7	TRBV2	TGTGCCAGCAGTGTCGGAGGGTCCTACGAGCAGTACTTC	CASSVGGSYEQYF
TRBD1	few	TRBJ1-5	TRBV6-2/TRBV6-3	TGTGCCACCCCACGGGGACAGGGGGCGGCAAGCAATCAGCCCCAGCATTTT	CATPRGQGAASNQPQHF
NA	many	TRBJ2-6	TRBV10-3	TGTGCCATCAGTTCAAACACGGTCTCTGGGGCCAACGTCCTGACTTTC	CAISSNTVSGANVLTF
TRBD2	many	TRBJ2-3	TRBV7-2	TGTGCCAGCAGCTACGTAGTAGCGGGAAACCTGGGCACAGATACGCAGTATTTT	CASSYVVAGNLGTDTQYF
NA	NA	TRBJ2-5	TRBV6-2/TRBV6-3	TGTGCCACTACTAGAGGAGGGGTTGACGAGACCCAGTACTTC	CATTRGGVDETQYF
NA	many	TRBJ2-7	TRBV5-1	TGCGCCAGCAGCCCCCTAGGAGGCCCCGAGCAGTACTTC	CASSPLGGPEQYF
TRBD2	NA	TRBJ2-3	TRBV28	TGTGCCAGCAGTCCCCTAGCGGGGGAGGACATGGATACGCAGTATTTT	CASSPLAGEDMDTQYF
NA	many	TRBJ2-7	TRBV20-1	TGCAGTGCTCTTAACGAGGCGTCGCCCTACGAGCAGTACTTC	CSALNEASPYEQYF
TRBD1	many	TRBJ1-5	TRBV4-3	TGCGCCAGCAGCCAAGAGATTAGTGTGCTCAGGGGGGAGGCGGACAATCAGCCCCAGCATTTT	CASSQEISVLRGEADNQPQHF
NA	many	TRBJ2-7	TRBV7-6	TGTGCCAGCCAGGGCGACTCCTACGAGCAGTACTTC	CASQGDSYEQYF